This T cell receptor (beta chain) was observed in a study of T-cell memory formation after mild COVID-19. Deletions cut 1 base from V and 7 bases from J, with 22 bases between. From germline, CDR1 is KGHSH and CDR2 LQKENI. The CDR3 is 18 residues long. TCRdb itself ran the 5' RACE reads through MiXCR, one entry per CDR3 protein. The table lists over 500,000 distinct CDR3 sequences, approximately 15% of them singletons. This clonotype was sampled from an adult woman who had mild COVID-19 (a few samples of this study predate the infection). Cell type and time point are not known. The chain joins TRBV18 to TRBJ2-2; D gene uncertain. The sample was PBMCs or a T cell subset sorted from them (not recorded which). The CDR3 spells CASSPQGFGLGAGGELFF. The CDR3 nucleotides are TGTGCCAGCTCACCACAAGGGTTCGGCCTCGGAGCTGGCGGGGAGCTGTTTTTT.